This TCR beta chain derives from a study of molecular identifiers for immune sequencing clone quantification. Looking at the study overall: Five portions were made in replicates from RNA of roughly 20,000 or 100,000 naive CD8 cells, and four underwent sequencing.

The table lists this clonotype with a few counts. Its antigen remains unidentified. A read error may be the cause here, since a much bigger clone is one base away. MiXCR, run by TCRdb on the PCR reads, gives a single entry per CDR3 protein. The table shows more than 450,000 distinct CDR3 sequences, with about 26% occurring only once. Germline V CDR1 and CDR2: SQVTM, ANQGSEA. This CDR3 comprises 11 residues. Overall study findings and caveats: Clones exceeding 20 RNA copies carried over 97% of effector molecules but under 1% of naive-cell molecules.

Using a CD8+CD4-CCR7+CD45RA+ phenotype, naive CD8 T cells were sorted. The origin of this receptor is a human donor in good health. Some libraries in this study had Jurkat cell RNA spiked in. Sequences were obtained from naive CD8+ T cells from blood, with Jurkat cell RNA spiked in. Subset described: FACS-sorted CD8+CD4-CCR7+CD45RA+ naive T cells. The chain links TRBV29-1 to TRBJ2-5; no clear D gene. The CDR3 DNA follows: TGCAACGTTCTTCAGAAAGAGACCCAGTACTTC. Translated: CNVLQKETQYF.